This T cell receptor beta chain is drawn from a study of T cells expressing NK-cell markers. Overall study findings and caveats: Among a few donors, these clonotypes also ranked first in the CD3+CD56-NKG2C+ fraction.

Remarks on this clonotype: Its antigen is undetermined.

Looked up from germline, CDR1 is MNHEY and CDR2 is SMNVEV (reference sequence). The CDR3 is 14 residues long. Synthesis of TCR beta cDNA relied on 5'RACE template switching carrying UMIs. TCRdb reprocessed the 5' RACE reads and reports one entry per CDR3 protein, with no DNA. The sample has about 550,000 distinct CDR3 sequences. The origin of this receptor is a man between 18 and 29 years old in good health. The sample taken for sequencing was blood T cells: a sorted CD56 or NKG2C T cell subset, CD4+ or CD8+ T cells, or bulk PBMC T cells (not recorded which). The chain has TRBV27 and TRBJ2-5. The chain's CDR3 is CASSHSKGWETQYF.